Shown below are 27 T cell receptor beta chains from a single sample sequenced in a study of B cell selection in AIRE deficiency. Only in-frame clones appear in the TCRdb table, and some are missing; sequencing was by immunoSEQ multiplex PCR. This table holds about 18,000 clones, under 95% found once. The regulatory T cell sort gate was CD4+CD25hiCD127low/negative. Specimen: CD4+CD25+ Tregs sorted from PBMCs. The receptors derive from a human donor in good health.

This rearrangement joins TRBV10-2 to TRBJ2-3, with 8 bases lining up with TRBD1. V was pared by 4 bases and J by 5 bases, with 5 bases of the junction left unmatched. Germline lookup yields CDR1 WSHSY and CDR2 SAAADI. The CDR3 consists of 14 residues. CDR3 sequence: CASSVRGPGDTQYF. CDR3 bases: TGCGCCAGCAGTGTCAGGGGGCCGGGAGATACGCAGTATTTT.

V is TRBV19 and J is TRBJ1-4; D is unclear. The CDR3 extends over 15 amino acids. Trimming stripped 6 bases from V and 7 bases from J, with 18 bases between. Germline V lookup: CDR1 LNHDA, CDR2 SQIVND (reference sequence). The CDR3, as DNA: TGTGCCAGTAGGAGCCCCCGCGTGGGCTCTGAAAAACTGTTTTTT. This translates into CASRSPRVGSEKLFF.

The chain couples TRBV27 to TRBJ2-2; possible D gene TRBD2, 6 bases. The V gene lost 2 bases and the J gene lost 0 bases, with 13 bases spanning the gap. Germline V gene lookup returns CDR1 MNHEY and CDR2 SMNVEV (reference sequence). The CDR3 length is 17 residues. CDR3 amino acids: CASSLMGLFANTGELFF. The CDR3 nucleotides read TGTGCCAGCAGTTTAATGGGACTTTTCGCGAACACCGGGGAGCTGTTTTTT.

The chain has TRBV29-1 and TRBJ2-1, with D tentatively TRBD2 (6 bases). V dropped 7 bases and J dropped 0 bases, with 19 bases sitting between them. This CDR3 region has 16 residues. Germline assignment: CDR1 SQVTM and CDR2 ANQGSEA. CDR3 nucleotides: TGCAGCGCGACCTCCCCGGGACTGTACTCCTACAATGAGCAGTTCTTC. As protein: CSATSPGLYSYNEQFF.

The chain joins TRBV9 to TRBJ2-5, with a possible D match to TRBD2 (6 bases). The V end was cut by 2 bases, the J end by 1 base, with 15 bases between. Germline CDR1 is SGDLS and CDR2 is YYNGEE. This CDR3 is built from 16 residues. The CDR3 sequence: CASSVGHSGTQETQYF. CDR3 in DNA: TGTGCCAGCAGCGTGGGGCATAGCGGAACCCAAGAGACCCAGTACTTC.

The rearrangement uses TRBV28 and TRBJ1-5; D call uncertain. In germline, CDR1 is MDHEN, CDR2 SYDVKM. Deletions cut 9 bases from V and 4 bases from J, with 16 bases between. The CDR3 is 14 residues long. The CDR3 DNA is TGTGCCAGTTGTATCACCTGGAGAAATCAGCCCCAGCATTTT. Its translation: CASCITWRNQPQHF.

The V and J genes are TRBV5-1 and TRBJ1-6, with D possibly being TRBD1 (6 bases). The CDR3 is 16 amino acids. V was cut by 3 bases and J by 0 bases, with 10 bases left in between. From germline, CDR1 is SGHRS and CDR2 YFSETQ. The CDR3 region is CASSSTGSSYNSPLHF. The CDR3, as DNA: TGCGCCAGCAGCTCTACAGGGAGCTCCTATAATTCACCCCTCCACTTT.

V and J are TRBV5-1 and TRBJ2-3, with D possibly TRBD2 on 7 matching bases. Germline V lookup: CDR1 SGHRS, CDR2 YFSETQ. Trimming shortened V by 4 bases and J by 0 bases, and 15 bases separated the two germline ends. The CDR3 runs 16 residues. The CDR3 is CASSRPGGVSTDTQYF. CDR3 sequence (DNA): TGCGCCAGCAGCCGCCCGGGGGGCGTCAGCACAGATACGCAGTATTTT.

V is TRBV4-3 and J is TRBJ2-1; D might be TRBD1 (5 bases). Germline V CDR1 and CDR2: LGHNA, YSLEER. V shed 0 bases and J shed 2 bases, with 5 bases lying between them. The CDR3 loop spans 14 amino acids. The CDR3 coding sequence is TGCGCCAGCAGCCAAGAGACAGCCTACAATGAGCAGTTCTTC. Protein product: CASSQETAYNEQFF.

The rearrangement joins TRBV11-2 to TRBJ2-3; TRBD2 matches 10 bases. The CDR3 is made up of 16 amino acids. The ends lost 4 bases at V and 3 bases at J; junction bases unmatched: 7. Germline V gene sequence: CDR1 SGHAT, CDR2 FQNNGV. The CDR3 DNA is TGTGCCAGCAGCTCCAGAGCGGGAGGGCCTACAGATACGCAGTATTTT. This gives the protein CASSSRAGGPTDTQYF.

The rearrangement links TRBV6-6 to TRBJ1-2; 7 bases map to TRBD1. CDR3 length: 14 residues. Germline V gene lookup returns CDR1 MNHNY and CDR2 SVGAGI (reference sequence). Trimming removed 2 bases from V and 8 bases from J; junction bases left unmatched: 8. CDR3 loop: CASSYLTGVEGYTF. The CDR3 coding sequence is TGTGCCAGCAGTTACCTCACAGGGGTTGAAGGCTACACCTTC.

The chain has TRBV18 and TRBJ2-2; TRBD2 matches at 15 bases. V lost 3 bases and J lost 4; bases outside the gene matches: 0. The CDR3 spans 16 residues. Germline-derived CDR1 and CDR2 are KGHSH and LQKENI. DNA of the CDR3: TGTGCCAGCTCACCGGGACTAGCGGGAGGCACCGGGGAGCTGTTTTTT. Translating it yields CASSPGLAGGTGELFF.

The CDR3 coding sequence is TGTGCCAGCAGCGTAGGTGATACGTTCACAGATACGCAGTATTTT. Protein product: CASSVGDTFTDTQYF. V and J are TRBV9 and TRBJ2-3, with unresolved D. Trimming stripped 0 bases from V and 2 bases from J, with 10 bases between. Germline V lookup: CDR1 SGDLS, CDR2 YYNGEE. The CDR3 covers 15 residues. Together with reference TRBV9 and TRBJ2-3, the CDR3 gives the full variable domain: DSGVTQTPKHLITATGQRVTLRCSPRSGDLSVYWYQQSLDQGLQFLIQYYNGEERAKGNILERFSAQQFPDLHSELNLSSLELGDSALYFCASSVGDTFTDTQYFGPGTRLTVL.

This clone is labeled medium-sized. The chain recombines TRBV5-1 with TRBJ1-1; tentative D call: TRBD1 (5 bases). Germline CDR1 SGHRS, CDR2 YFSETQ. The V gene lost 0 bases and the J gene lost 9 bases, with 6 bases spanning the gap. The CDR3 is 11 residues long. The CDR3 sequence: CASSLGGKAFF. The CDR3 DNA follows: TGCGCCAGCAGCTTGGGGGGGAAAGCTTTCTTT.

The gene calls are TRBV28 and TRBJ2-7, with D perhaps assigned TRBD1 or TRBD2 (5 bases each). The CDR3 loop spans 12 amino acids. Trimming cost V 7 bases and J 6 bases, with 13 bases left between them. In germline, CDR1 is MDHEN, CDR2 SYDVKM. The CDR3 DNA sequence: TGTGCCAGCACCCAGTGGGGGTCCGAGCAGTACTTC. It translates to CASTQWGSEQYF.

The rearrangement joins TRBV7-2 to TRBJ2-5; D ambiguous. CDR1 is SGHTA and CDR2 is FQGNSA in the germline V gene. Between the trimmed V and J ends, which lost 3 bases and 1 base, there was a span of 6 bases. The CDR3 covers 13 residues. The CDR3 region has the DNA TGTGCCAGCAGCTTCAACGGCCAAGAGACCCAGTACTTC. Protein: CASSFNGQETQYF.

This clone has a single count. J is TRBJ2-2 and V is TRBV7-9; D call uncertain. V was clipped by 3 bases and J by 2 bases, with 10 bases between them. This CDR3 contains 15 residues. Germline CDR1 reads SEHNR; CDR2 reads FQNEAQ (reference sequence). CDR3 bases: TGTGCCAGCAGCTTCGGCTATTCAAACACCGGGGAGCTGTTTTTT. Translation: CASSFGYSNTGELFF.

This clone has just one count. This chain joins TRBV5-1 and TRBJ2-3; no clear D gene. The germline V gene has CDR1 SGHRS and CDR2 YFSETQ. V lost 5 bases, J lost 0 bases, and 7 bases lay in between. The CDR3 has 13 residues. The CDR3 sequence: CASSKSSTDTQYF. The CDR3, as DNA: TGCGCCAGCAGTAAGTCTAGCACAGATACGCAGTATTTT.

This chain connects TRBV7-9 to TRBJ1-4, with D maybe TRBD1 (6 bases). Looked up from germline, CDR1 is SEHNR and CDR2 is FQNEAQ (reference sequence). Trimming shortened V by 3 bases and J by 8 bases, and 10 bases separated the two germline ends. The CDR3 contains 13 residues. This chain's CDR3 is CASSLAGHEKLFF. DNA for the CDR3: TGTGCCAGCAGCTTGGCGGGACACGAAAAACTGTTTTTT.

The chain uses TRBV9 and TRBJ2-7, with TRBD2 matching 7 bases. Germline loops: CDR1 SGDLS, CDR2 YYNGEE. Germline trimming cut 0 bases from V and 12 bases from J; bases unmatched to any gene: 12. The CDR3 loop spans 14 amino acids. The CDR3 DNA is TGTGCCAGCAGCGTAGGCCCCAATAGCGGGCGGCCGTACTTC. Encoded protein: CASSVGPNSGRPYF.

The V gene is TRBV28, the J gene TRBJ1-2; D is undetermined. The CDR3 has 11 residues. The germline V gene has CDR1 MDHEN and CDR2 SYDVKM. The ends were cut back, 7 bases at V and 8 bases at J, with 11 bases in the middle. CDR3 amino acids: CASNRNRGYTF. As DNA, the CDR3 is TGTGCCAGCAACCGGAATAGGGGCTACACCTTC.

The gene calls are TRBV6-5 and TRBJ2-2; 9 nucleotides agree with TRBD2. From germline, CDR1 is MNHEY and CDR2 SVGAGI. The CDR3 has 13 amino acids. The ends lost 6 bases at V and 4 bases at J; junction bases unmatched: 0. The CDR3 is CASRRGGTGELFF. The CDR3 region has the DNA TGTGCCAGCAGGCGGGGGGGCACCGGGGAGCTGTTTTTT.

The genes are TRBV28 and TRBJ2-5; tentatively, D is TRBD2 (6 bases). V lost 3 bases, J lost 4 bases, and 9 bases lay in between. CDR1 and CDR2 (germline): MDHEN, SYDVKM. The CDR3 is 13 amino acids. The DNA for the CDR3 is TGTGCCAGCAGTTTGGAGGGCCGAGAGACCCAGTACTTC. Its translation: CASSLEGRETQYF. Combining the CDR3 with reference TRBV28 and TRBJ2-5 gives the whole variable domain DVKVTQSSRYLVKRTGEKVFLECVQDMDHENMFWYRQDPGLGLRLIYFSYDVKMKEKGDIPEGYSVSREKKERFSLILESASTNQTSMYLCASSLEGRETQYFGPGTRLLVL.

This chain joins TRBV28 and TRBJ2-5, with no clear D. This CDR3 spans 13 amino acids. Germline lookup yields CDR1 MDHEN and CDR2 SYDVKM. The V end was cut by 4 bases, the J end by 1 base, with 7 bases between. CDR3 residues: CASSSSAQETQYF. The CDR3 nucleotides read TGTGCCAGCAGTTCCTCGGCCCAAGAGACCCAGTACTTC.

The chain joins TRBV6-5 to TRBJ1-5; D gene unclear. Germline lookup yields CDR1 MNHEY and CDR2 SVGAGI. Trimming took 1 base from V and 6 from J, leaving 7 bases between them. CDR3 length: 13 residues. The CDR3 loop is CASSYWETQPQHF. The CDR3 bases are TGTGCCAGCAGTTACTGGGAGACTCAGCCCCAGCATTTT.

This chain uses TRBV19 with TRBJ1-4, with 7 bases identical to TRBD1. The V gene end was trimmed by 3 bases and the J gene end by 5 bases; junction bases not matched to a gene: 3. CDR1 is LNHDA, CDR2 SQIVND, per germline (reference sequence). The CDR3 consists of 14 residues. CDR3 residues: CASSMTGMNEKLFF. CDR3 sequence (DNA): TGTGCCAGTAGTATGACAGGGATGAATGAAAAACTGTTTTTT.

This rearrangement joins TRBV6-1 to TRBJ1-1, with TRBD1 matching over 9 bases. CDR1 is MNHNS and CDR2 is SASEGT in the germline V gene. J gave up 0 bases and V 3 bases, and 14 bases lay outside the gene matches. The CDR3 runs to 19 residues. The DNA for the CDR3 is TGTGCCAGCAGTGACCTAACAGGGGGCGGGTTGTATGTGAACACTGAAGCTTTCTTT. Translated: CASSDLTGGGLYVNTEAFF.